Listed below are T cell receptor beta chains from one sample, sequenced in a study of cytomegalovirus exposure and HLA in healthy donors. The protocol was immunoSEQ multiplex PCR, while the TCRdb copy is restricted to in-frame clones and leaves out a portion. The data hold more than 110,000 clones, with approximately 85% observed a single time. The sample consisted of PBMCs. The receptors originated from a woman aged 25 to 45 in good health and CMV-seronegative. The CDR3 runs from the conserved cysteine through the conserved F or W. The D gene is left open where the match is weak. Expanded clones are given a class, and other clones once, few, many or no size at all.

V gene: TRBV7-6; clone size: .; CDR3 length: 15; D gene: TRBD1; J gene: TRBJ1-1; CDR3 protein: CASSTGQGLSTEAFF; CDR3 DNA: TGTGCCAGCAGCACGGGACAGGGACTGAGCACTGAAGCTTTCTTT
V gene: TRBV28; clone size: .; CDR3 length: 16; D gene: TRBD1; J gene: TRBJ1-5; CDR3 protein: CASSRVDRGLSQPQHF; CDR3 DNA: TGTGCCAGCAGTCGGGTCGACAGGGGGCTTAGTCAGCCCCAGCATTTT
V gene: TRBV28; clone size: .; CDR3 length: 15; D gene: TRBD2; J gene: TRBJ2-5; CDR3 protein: CASSASGGGQETQYF; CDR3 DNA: TGTGCCAGCAGCGCTAGCGGGGGGGGCCAAGAGACCCAGTACTTC
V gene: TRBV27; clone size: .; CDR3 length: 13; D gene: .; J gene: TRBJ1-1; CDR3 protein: CASSFYTGTEAFF; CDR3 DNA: TGTGCCAGCAGTTTCTACACGGGAACTGAAGCTTTCTTT
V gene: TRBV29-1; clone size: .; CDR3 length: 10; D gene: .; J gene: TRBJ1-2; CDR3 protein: CSVYSYGYTF; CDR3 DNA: TGCAGCGTCTACAGTTATGGCTACACCTTC
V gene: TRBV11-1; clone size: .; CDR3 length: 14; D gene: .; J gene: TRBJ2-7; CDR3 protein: CASSLGRNIYEQYF; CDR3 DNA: TGTGCCAGCAGCTTGGGGCGGAACATCTACGAGCAGTACTTC
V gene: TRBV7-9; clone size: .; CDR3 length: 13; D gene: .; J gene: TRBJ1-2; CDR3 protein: CASSQRQLEGYTF; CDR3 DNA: TGTGCCAGCAGCCAACGACAGTTAGAGGGCTACACCTTC
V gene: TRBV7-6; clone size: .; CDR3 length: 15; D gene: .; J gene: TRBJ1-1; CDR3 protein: CASSLETGLYTEAFF; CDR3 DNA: TGTGCCAGCAGCTTAGAAACAGGGTTGTACACTGAAGCTTTCTTT
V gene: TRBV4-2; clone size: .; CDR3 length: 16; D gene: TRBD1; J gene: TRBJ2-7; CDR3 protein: CASSQVTGQGAWEQYF; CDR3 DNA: TGTGCCAGCAGCCAAGTAACGGGACAGGGGGCTTGGGAGCAGTACTTC
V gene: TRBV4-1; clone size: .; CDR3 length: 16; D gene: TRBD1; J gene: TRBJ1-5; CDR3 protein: CASSQTWTGRNQPQHF; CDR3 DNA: TGCGCCAGCAGCCAGACCTGGACAGGGCGAAATCAGCCCCAGCATTTT
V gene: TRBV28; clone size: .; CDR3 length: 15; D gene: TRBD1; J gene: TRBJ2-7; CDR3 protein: CASSSPNDRDYEQYF; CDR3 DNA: TGTGCCAGCAGTTCACCAAACGACAGGGACTACGAGCAGTACTTC
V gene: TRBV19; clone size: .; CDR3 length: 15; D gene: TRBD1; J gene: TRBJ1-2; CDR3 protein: CASSINRGPLYGYTF; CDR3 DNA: TGTGCCAGTAGTATTAACAGGGGGCCCCTCTATGGCTACACCTTC
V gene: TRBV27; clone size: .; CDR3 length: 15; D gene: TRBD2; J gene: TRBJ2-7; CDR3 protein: CASSPGTSGAYEQYF; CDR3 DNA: TGTGCCAGCAGCCCCGGGACTAGCGGGGCTTACGAGCAGTACTTC
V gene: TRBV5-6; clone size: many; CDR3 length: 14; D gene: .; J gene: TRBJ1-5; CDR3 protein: CASSFIGSDQPQHF; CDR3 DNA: TGTGCCAGCAGCTTTATCGGGTCAGATCAGCCCCAGCATTTT
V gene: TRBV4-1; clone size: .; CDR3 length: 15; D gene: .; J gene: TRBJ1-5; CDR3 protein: CASSQDRGVNQPQHF; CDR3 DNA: TGCGCCAGCAGCCAAGATCGGGGGGTCAATCAGCCCCAGCATTTT
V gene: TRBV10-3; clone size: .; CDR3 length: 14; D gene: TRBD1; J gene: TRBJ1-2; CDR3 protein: CAISSTGGSEGYTF; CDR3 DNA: TGTGCCATCAGCTCGACAGGGGGCTCGGAGGGCTACACCTTC
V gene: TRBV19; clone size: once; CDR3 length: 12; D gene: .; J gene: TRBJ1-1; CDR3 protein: CASSIARGGAFF; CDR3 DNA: TGTGCCAGTAGTATTGCCCGGGGAGGAGCTTTCTTT
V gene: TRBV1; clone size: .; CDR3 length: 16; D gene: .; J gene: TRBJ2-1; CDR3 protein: CTSSQELAGLYNEQFF; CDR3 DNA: TGCACCAGCAGCCAAGAACTAGCGGGCCTATACAATGAGCAGTTCTTC
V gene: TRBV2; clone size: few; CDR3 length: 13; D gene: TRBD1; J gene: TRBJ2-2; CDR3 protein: CASKGQGFRELFF; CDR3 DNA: TGTGCCAGCAAAGGACAGGGCTTTAGGGAGCTGTTTTTT
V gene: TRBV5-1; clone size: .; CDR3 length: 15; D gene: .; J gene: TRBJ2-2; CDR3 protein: CASSLLGRGDGELFF; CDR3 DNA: TGCGCCAGCAGCTTGTTAGGCAGGGGTGACGGGGAGCTGTTTTTT
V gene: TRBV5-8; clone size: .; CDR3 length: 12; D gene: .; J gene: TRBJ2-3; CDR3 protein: CASSFYTDTQYF; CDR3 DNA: TGTGCCAGCAGTTTTTACACAGATACGCAGTATTTT
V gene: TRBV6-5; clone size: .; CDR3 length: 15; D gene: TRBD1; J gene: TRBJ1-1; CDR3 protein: CASSPFHRQGRGAFF; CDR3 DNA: TGTGCCAGCAGCCCCTTTCACCGACAGGGGAGGGGTGCTTTCTTT
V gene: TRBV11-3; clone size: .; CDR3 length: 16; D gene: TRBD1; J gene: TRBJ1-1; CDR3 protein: CASSTTGGGGSTEAFF; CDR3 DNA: TGTGCCAGCAGCACCACAGGGGGCGGCGGCTCCACTGAAGCTTTCTTT
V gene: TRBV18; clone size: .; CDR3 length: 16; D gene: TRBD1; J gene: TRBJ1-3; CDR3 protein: CASSDSTGGSGNTIYF; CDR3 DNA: TGTGCCAGCTCGGATTCGACAGGGGGCAGTGGAAACACCATATATTTT
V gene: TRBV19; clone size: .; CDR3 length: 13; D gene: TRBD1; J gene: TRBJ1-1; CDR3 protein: CASTTRDSLEAFF; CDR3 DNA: TGTGCCAGTACCACCCGGGACAGCCTAGAAGCTTTCTTT
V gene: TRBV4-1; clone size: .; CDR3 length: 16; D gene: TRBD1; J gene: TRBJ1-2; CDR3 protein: CASSQDSTGRGYGYTF; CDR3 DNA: TGCGCCAGCAGCCAAGATTCGACAGGGCGAGGCTATGGCTACACCTTC
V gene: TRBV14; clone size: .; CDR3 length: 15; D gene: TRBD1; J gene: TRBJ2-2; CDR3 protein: CASSQGQGALGELFF; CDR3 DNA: TGTGCCAGCAGCCAAGGTCAGGGGGCGCTTGGGGAGCTGTTTTTT
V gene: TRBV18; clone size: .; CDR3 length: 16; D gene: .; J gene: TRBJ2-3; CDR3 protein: CASSPPKTGGTDTQYF; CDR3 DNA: TGTGCCAGCTCACCACCGAAGACAGGAGGCACAGATACGCAGTATTTT
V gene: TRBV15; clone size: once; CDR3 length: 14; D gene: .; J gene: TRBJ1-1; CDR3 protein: CATSRETRSTEAFF; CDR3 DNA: TGTGCCACCAGCAGAGAAACACGGAGCACTGAAGCTTTCTTT
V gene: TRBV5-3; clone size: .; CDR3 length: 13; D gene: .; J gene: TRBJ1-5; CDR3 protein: CARSLERGQPQHF; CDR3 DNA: TGTGCCAGAAGCTTGGAGAGGGGGCAGCCCCAGCATTTT
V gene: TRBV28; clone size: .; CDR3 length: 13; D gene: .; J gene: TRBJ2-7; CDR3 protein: CASKKTSLYEQYF; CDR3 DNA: TGTGCCAGCAAAAAAACTAGCCTCTACGAGCAGTACTTC
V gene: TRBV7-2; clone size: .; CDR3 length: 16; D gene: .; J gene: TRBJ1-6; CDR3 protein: CASSSQGRVSNSPLHF; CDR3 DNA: TGTGCCAGCAGCTCGCAGGGTAGGGTTTCAAATTCACCCCTCCACTTT
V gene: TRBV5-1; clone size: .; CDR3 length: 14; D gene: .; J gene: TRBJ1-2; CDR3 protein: CASSLGLGAYGYTF; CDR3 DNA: TGCGCCAGCAGCCTTGGCCTAGGGGCCTATGGCTACACCTTC
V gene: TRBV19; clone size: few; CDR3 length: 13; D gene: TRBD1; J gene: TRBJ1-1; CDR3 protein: CASLQTDRSEAFF; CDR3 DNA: TGTGCCAGTCTACAGACGGACAGGTCTGAAGCTTTCTTT
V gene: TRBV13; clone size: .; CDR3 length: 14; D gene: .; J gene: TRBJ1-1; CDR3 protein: CASSLEGPGTEAFF; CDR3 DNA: TGTGCCAGCAGCTTAGAGGGGCCTGGCACTGAAGCTTTCTTT
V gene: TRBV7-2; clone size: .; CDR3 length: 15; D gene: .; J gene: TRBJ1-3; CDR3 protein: CASSSNWFSGNTIYF; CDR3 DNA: TGTGCCAGCAGCTCGAACTGGTTCTCTGGAAACACCATATATTTT
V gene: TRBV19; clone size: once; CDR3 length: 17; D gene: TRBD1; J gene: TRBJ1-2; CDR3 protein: CASTDREMWGNNYGYTF; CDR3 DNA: TGTGCCAGTACCGACAGGGAGATGTGGGGGAATAACTATGGCTACACCTTC
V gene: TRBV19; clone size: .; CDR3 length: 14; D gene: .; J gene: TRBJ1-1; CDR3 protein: CASIGRTSNTEAFF; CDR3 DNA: TGTGCCAGTATTGGACGGACATCGAACACTGAAGCTTTCTTT
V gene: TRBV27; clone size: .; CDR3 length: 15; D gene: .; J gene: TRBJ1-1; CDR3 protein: CASSSGGGGHTEAFF; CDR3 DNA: TGTGCCAGCAGTTCCGGGGGCGGGGGGCACACTGAAGCTTTCTTT
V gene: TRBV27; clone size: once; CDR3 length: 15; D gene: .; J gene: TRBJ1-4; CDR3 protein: CASSLGGGLGEKLFF; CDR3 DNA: TGTGCCAGCAGTTTAGGGGGGGGGCTGGGTGAAAAACTGTTTTTT
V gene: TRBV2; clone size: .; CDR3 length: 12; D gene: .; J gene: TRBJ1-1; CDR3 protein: CASSAGNTEAFF; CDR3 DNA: TGTGCCAGCAGTGCAGGGAACACTGAAGCTTTCTTT
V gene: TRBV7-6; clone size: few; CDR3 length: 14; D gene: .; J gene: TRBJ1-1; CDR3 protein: CASSSFGGNTEAFF; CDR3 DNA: TGTGCCAGCAGCTCGTTCGGGGGAAACACTGAAGCTTTCTTT